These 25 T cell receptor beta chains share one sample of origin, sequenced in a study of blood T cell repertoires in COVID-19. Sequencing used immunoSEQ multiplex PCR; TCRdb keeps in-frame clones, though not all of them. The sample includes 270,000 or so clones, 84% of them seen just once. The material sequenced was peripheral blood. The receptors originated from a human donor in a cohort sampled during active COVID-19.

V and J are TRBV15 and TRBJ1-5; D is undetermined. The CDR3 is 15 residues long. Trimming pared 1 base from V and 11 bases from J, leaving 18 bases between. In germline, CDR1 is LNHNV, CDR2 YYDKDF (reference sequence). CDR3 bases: TGTGCCACCAGCAGAGCTGGGCGGGAGCAGATGGCCCAGCATTTT. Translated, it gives CATSRAGREQMAQHF.

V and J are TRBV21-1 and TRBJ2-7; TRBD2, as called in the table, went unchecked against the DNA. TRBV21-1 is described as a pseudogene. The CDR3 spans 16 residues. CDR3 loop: CASKRATSEIPYEQYF. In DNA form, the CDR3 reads TGTGCCAGCAAACGAGCGACTAGCGAAATCCCCTACGAGCAGTACTTC.

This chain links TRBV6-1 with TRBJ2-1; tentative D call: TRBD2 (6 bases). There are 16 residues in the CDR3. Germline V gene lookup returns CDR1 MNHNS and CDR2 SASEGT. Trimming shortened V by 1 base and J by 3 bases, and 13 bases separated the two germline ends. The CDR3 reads CASSEDSAGYYNEQFF. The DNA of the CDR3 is TGTGCCAGCAGTGAAGACTCGGCGGGATACTACAATGAGCAGTTCTTC.

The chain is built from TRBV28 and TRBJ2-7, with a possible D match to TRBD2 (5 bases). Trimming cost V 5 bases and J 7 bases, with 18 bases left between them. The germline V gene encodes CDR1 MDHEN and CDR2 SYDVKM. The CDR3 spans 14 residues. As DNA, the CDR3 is TGTGCCAGCAGTCCCCGCTGGGGAGTGGGGGAGCAGTACTTC. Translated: CASSPRWGVGEQYF.

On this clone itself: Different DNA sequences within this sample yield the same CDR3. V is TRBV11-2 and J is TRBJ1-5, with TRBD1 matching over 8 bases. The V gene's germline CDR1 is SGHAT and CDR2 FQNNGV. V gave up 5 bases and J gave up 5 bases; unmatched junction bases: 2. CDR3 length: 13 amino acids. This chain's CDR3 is CASSLDRDQPQHF. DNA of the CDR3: TGTGCCAGCAGCCTGGACAGGGATCAGCCCCAGCATTTT. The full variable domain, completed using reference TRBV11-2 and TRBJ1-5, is EAGVAQSPRYKIIEKRQSVAFWCNPISGHATLYWYQQILGQGPKLLIQFQNNGVVDDSQLPKDRFSAERLKGVDSTLKIQPAKLEDSAVYLCASSLDRDQPQHFGDGTRLSIL.

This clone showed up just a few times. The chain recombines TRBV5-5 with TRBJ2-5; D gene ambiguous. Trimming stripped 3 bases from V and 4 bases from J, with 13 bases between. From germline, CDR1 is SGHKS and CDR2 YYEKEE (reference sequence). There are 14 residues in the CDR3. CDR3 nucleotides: TGTGCCAGCAGCTCCCTCGCTACCCTAGAGACCCAGTACTTC. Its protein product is CASSSLATLETQYF.

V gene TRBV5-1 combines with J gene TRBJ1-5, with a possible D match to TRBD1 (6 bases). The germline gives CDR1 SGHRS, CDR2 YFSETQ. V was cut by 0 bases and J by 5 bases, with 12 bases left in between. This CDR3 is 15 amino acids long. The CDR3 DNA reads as TGCGCCAGCAGCTTGGTGTCAGGGGTAGATCAGCCCCAGCATTTT. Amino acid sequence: CASSLVSGVDQPQHF.

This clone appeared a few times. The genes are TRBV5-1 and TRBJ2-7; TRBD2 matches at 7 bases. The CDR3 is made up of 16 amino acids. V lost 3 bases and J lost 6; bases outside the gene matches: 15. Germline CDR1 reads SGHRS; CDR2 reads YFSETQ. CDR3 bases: TGCGCCAGCAGCTCCGCTAGCGGTACCATCGGGTCCGAGCAGTACTTC. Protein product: CASSSASGTIGSEQYF.

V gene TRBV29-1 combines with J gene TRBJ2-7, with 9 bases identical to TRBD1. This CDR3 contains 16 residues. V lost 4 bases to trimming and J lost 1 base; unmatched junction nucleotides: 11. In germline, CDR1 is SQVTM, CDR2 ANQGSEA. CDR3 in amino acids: CSVVSRGQGASYEQYF. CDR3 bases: TGCAGCGTTGTTTCTAGGGGACAGGGTGCATCCTACGAGCAGTACTTC.

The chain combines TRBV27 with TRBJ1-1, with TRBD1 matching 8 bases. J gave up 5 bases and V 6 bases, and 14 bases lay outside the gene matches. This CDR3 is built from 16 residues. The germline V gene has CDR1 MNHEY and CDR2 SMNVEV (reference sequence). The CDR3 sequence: CASSRDRGLVGTEAFF. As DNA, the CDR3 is TGTGCCAGCAGCCGCGACAGGGGACTGGTGGGAACTGAAGCTTTCTTT.

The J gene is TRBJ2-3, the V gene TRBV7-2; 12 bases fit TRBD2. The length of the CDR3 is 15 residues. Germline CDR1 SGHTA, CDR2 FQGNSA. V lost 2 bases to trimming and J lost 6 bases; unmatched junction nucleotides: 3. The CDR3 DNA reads TGTGCCAGCAGCTTATCTAGCGGGGGGGCGGATACGCAGTATTTT. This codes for CASSLSSGGADTQYF.

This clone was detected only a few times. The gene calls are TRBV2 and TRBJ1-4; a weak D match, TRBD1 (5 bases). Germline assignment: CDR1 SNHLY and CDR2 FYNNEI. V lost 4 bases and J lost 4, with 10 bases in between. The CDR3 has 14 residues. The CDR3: CASSGQIINEKLFF. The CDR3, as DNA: TGTGCCAGCAGTGGACAGATTATTAATGAAAAACTGTTTTTT.

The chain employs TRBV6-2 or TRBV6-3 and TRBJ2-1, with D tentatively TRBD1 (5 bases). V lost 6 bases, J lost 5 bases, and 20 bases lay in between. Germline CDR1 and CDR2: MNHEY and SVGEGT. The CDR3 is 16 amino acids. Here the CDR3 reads CASSRRGPPLNNEQFF. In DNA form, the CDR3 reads TGTGCCAGCAGCCGAAGGGGCCCACCCTTAAACAATGAGCAGTTCTTC.

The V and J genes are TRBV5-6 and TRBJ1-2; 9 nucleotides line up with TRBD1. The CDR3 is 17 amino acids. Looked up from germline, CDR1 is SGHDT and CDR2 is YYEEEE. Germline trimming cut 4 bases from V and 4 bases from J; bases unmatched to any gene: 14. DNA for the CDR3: TGTGCCAGCAGCACCCACCCGGGACAGGGAGACGGCTATGGCTACACCTTC. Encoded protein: CASSTHPGQGDGYGYTF.

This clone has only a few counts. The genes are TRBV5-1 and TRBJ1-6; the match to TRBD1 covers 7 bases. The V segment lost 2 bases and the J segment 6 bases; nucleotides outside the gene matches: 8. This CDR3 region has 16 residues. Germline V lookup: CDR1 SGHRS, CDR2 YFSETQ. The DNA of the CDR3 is TGCGCCAGCAGCTTAGGGACAGCAATATCTAATTCACCCCTCCACTTT. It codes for CASSLGTAISNSPLHF.

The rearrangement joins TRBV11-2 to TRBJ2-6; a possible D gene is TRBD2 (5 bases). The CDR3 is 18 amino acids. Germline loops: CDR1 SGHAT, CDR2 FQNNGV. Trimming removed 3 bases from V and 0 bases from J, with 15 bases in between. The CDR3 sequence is CASSFRPSSFSGANVLTF. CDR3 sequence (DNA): TGTGCCAGCAGCTTTCGGCCTAGCTCTTTCTCTGGGGCCAACGTCCTGACTTTC.

In nucleotides, the CDR3 is TGTGCCAGCAGCCCACGACTAGTGAACACCGGGGAGCTGTTTTTT. This gives the protein CASSPRLVNTGELFF. V usage is TRBV14 and J usage is TRBJ2-2; D might be TRBD2 (6 bases). The CDR3 runs 15 residues. In germline, CDR1 is SGHDN, CDR2 FVKESK. Trimming pared 4 bases from V and 1 base from J, leaving 10 bases between. The full variable domain, rest sourced from reference TRBV14 and TRBJ2-2, is EAGVTQFPSHSVIEKGQTVTLRCDPISGHDNLYWYRRVMGKEIKFLLHFVKESKQDESGMPNNRFLAERTGGTYSTLKVQPAELEDSGVYFCASSPRLVNTGELFFGEGSRLTVL.

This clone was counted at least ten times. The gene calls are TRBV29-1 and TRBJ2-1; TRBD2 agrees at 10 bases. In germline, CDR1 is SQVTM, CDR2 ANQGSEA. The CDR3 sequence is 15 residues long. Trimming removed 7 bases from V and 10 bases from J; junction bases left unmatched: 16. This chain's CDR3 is CSAEAGLAGVGEQFF. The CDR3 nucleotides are TGCAGCGCCGAGGCAGGGCTAGCGGGAGTTGGGGAGCAGTTCTTC.

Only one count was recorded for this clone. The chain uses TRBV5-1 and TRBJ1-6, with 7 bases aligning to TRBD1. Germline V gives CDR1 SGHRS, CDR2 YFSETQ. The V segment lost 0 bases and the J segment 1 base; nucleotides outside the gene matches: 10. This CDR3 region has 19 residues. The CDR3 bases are TGCGCCAGCAGCTTGGGCCTCAGACAGGGCGGGTCCTATAATTCACCCCTCCACTTT. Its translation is CASSLGLRQGGSYNSPLHF.

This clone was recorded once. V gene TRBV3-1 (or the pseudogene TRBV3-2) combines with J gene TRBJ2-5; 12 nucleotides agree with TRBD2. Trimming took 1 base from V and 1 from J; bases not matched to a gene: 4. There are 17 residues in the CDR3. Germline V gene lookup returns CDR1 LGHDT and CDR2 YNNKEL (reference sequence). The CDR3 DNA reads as TGTGCCAGCAGCCAAGGCGGACTAGCGGGGCTCCAAGAGACCCAGTACTTC. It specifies CASSQGGLAGLQETQYF.

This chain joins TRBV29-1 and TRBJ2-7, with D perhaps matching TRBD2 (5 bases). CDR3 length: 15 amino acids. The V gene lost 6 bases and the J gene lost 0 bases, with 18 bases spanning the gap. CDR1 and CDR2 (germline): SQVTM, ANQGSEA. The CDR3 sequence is CSVEGVAASSYEQYF. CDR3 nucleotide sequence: TGCAGCGTCGAGGGTGTGGCTGCAAGCTCCTACGAGCAGTACTTC.

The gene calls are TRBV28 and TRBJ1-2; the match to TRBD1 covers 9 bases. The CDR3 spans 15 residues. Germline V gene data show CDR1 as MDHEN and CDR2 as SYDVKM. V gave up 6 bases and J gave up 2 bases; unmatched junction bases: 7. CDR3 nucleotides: TGTGCCAGCAGAGGACAGGGGTCGACGAACTATGGCTACACCTTC. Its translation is CASRGQGSTNYGYTF.

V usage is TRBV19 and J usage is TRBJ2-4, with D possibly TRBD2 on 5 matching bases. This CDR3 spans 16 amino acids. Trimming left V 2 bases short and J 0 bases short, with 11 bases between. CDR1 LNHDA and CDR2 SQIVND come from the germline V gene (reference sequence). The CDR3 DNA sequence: TGTGCCAGTAGTATAAGCCGGGGTCTAGCCAAAAACATTCAGTACTTC. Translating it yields CASSISRGLAKNIQYF.

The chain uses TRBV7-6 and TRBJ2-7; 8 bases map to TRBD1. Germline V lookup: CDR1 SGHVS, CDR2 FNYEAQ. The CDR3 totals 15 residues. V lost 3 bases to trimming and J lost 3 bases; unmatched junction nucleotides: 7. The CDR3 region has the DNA TGTGCCAGCAGCTTGAGACAGGGGACCCGCTACGAGCAGTACTTC. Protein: CASSLRQGTRYEQYF.

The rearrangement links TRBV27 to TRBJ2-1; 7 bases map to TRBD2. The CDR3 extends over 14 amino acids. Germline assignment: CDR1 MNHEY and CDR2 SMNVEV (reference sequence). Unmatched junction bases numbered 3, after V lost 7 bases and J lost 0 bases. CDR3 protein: CASTRGDSYNEQFF. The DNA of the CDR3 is TGTGCCAGCACCCGGGGGGACTCCTACAATGAGCAGTTCTTC.